This T cell receptor (beta chain) is drawn from a study of CD8+ T cells in alopecia areata. Overall study findings and caveats: Resident alphabeta T cells of normal skin are also sequenced in scalp samples. Patients displayed less clarity in TCR sharing than mice, a finding possibly related to HLA. Compared with normal scalp, lesional scalp had higher clonality and more expanded CD8+ clones.

To note about this clone: Its antigen is not known.

It was cDNA, reverse transcribed from extracted RNA, that served as the sequencing template. Repertoires were generated with immunoSEQ multiplex PCR, while TCRdb's copy carries only in-frame clones and drops some. The table lists 4,000 to 4,500 clones, about 63% of them singletons. This receptor was identified in a human donor in good health. Sequencing input: skin.

CDR3 nucleotides: TGTGCCAGCAGCGTACAGGGTTCGGGCACTGAAGCTTTCTTT. Translating it yields CASSVQGSGTEAFF. V usage is TRBV7-9 and J usage is TRBJ1-1; TRBD1 might be the D (6 bases). V was cut by 5 bases and J by 4 bases, with 14 bases left in between. This CDR3 has 14 amino acids. CDR1 SEHNR and CDR2 FQNEAQ come from the germline V gene (reference sequence).